The rows below give T cell receptor beta chains drawn from one sample of a study of shared clonotypes between healthy human individuals. This table comes from immunoSEQ multiplex PCR, and its TCRdb copy is limited to in-frame clones, with some not included. The sample holds some 2,000,000 clones, around 96% seen once. The sample taken for sequencing was naive CD8+ T cells sorted from blood. The receptor source for this set is a man aged 18 to 29 in good health. Each CDR3 is given with its conserved first and last residue. Fields, in order: D gene, J gene, CDR3 length, V gene, clone size, CDR3 DNA, CDR3 protein. The D gene is left open where the match is weak. Expanded clones get a size class; other rows say once, few or many, or leave the size out.

d_gene: TRBD2; j_gene: TRBJ2-3; len: 14; v_gene: TRBV28; abundance: few; CDR3nt: TGTGCCAGCCGACAGCGGGGCGGCACAGATACGCAGTATTTT; CDR3aa: CASRQRGGTDTQYF
d_gene: -; j_gene: TRBJ1-2; len: 12; v_gene: TRBV13; abundance: -; CDR3nt: TGTGCCAGCAGCTTGAGGGGTTATGGCTACACCTTC; CDR3aa: CASSLRGYGYTF
d_gene: TRBD1; j_gene: TRBJ2-1; len: 14; v_gene: TRBV7-9; abundance: -; CDR3nt: TGTGCCAGCAGCTTGGTGCAGGGGGCGCCCGAGCAGTTCTTC; CDR3aa: CASSLVQGAPEQFF
d_gene: -; j_gene: TRBJ2-7; len: 16; v_gene: TRBV25-1; abundance: -; CDR3nt: TGTGCCAGCAGTGCTGCCTTGGGGGGCAGCTCCTACGAGCAGTACTTC; CDR3aa: CASSAALGGSSYEQYF
d_gene: TRBD2; j_gene: TRBJ2-3; len: 17; v_gene: TRBV4-3; abundance: once; CDR3nt: TGCGCCAGCAGCCAAGGAAGGCTAGCGGAGGAAGGAGATACGCAGTATTTT; CDR3aa: CASSQGRLAEEGDTQYF
d_gene: -; j_gene: TRBJ1-1; len: 13; v_gene: TRBV7-9; abundance: -; CDR3nt: TGTGCCAGCAGCTTCGGGGGTGGGACTGAAGCTTTCTTT; CDR3aa: CASSFGGGTEAFF
d_gene: -; j_gene: TRBJ1-1; len: 14; v_gene: TRBV13; abundance: -; CDR3nt: TGTGCCAGCAGCTCGGGGGGCGGGAACACTGAAGCTTTCTTT; CDR3aa: CASSSGGGNTEAFF
d_gene: -; j_gene: TRBJ1-2; len: 14; v_gene: TRBV7-9; abundance: -; CDR3nt: TGTGCCAGCAGCTTCGAGGGGCTGGACTATGGCTACACCTTC; CDR3aa: CASSFEGLDYGYTF
d_gene: -; j_gene: TRBJ1-5; len: 16; v_gene: TRBV16; abundance: few; CDR3nt: TGTGCCAGCAGCCAATCGACCGGGACAACTACCCAGCCCCAGCATTTT; CDR3aa: CASSQSTGTTTQPQHF
d_gene: -; j_gene: TRBJ2-7; len: 13; v_gene: TRBV29-1; abundance: -; CDR3nt: TGCAGCGTTGAAGACGGGCAGGGAGGCGAGCAGTACTTC; CDR3aa: CSVEDGQGGEQYF
d_gene: TRBD2; j_gene: TRBJ2-1; len: 14; v_gene: TRBV7-2; abundance: -; CDR3nt: TGTGCCAGCAGCCCCGGGACTAGTTACAATGAGCAGTTCTTC; CDR3aa: CASSPGTSYNEQFF
d_gene: -; j_gene: TRBJ2-3; len: 14; v_gene: TRBV27; abundance: -; CDR3nt: TGTGCCAGCAGTTTGGGGGACACCACAGATACGCAGTATTTT; CDR3aa: CASSLGDTTDTQYF
d_gene: -; j_gene: TRBJ2-1; len: 13; v_gene: TRBV5-6; abundance: -; CDR3nt: TGTGCCAGCAGCTTGGGGTCACAGATTGAGCAGTTCTTC; CDR3aa: CASSLGSQIEQFF
d_gene: -; j_gene: TRBJ2-1; len: 14; v_gene: TRBV4-3; abundance: -; CDR3nt: TGCGCCAGCAGCCAAGATATGCCGGACAATGAGCAGTTCTTC; CDR3aa: CASSQDMPDNEQFF
d_gene: -; j_gene: TRBJ2-2; len: 15; v_gene: TRBV6-5; abundance: -; CDR3nt: TGTGCCAGCTCCTTCAGGCCGGCAGCCACCGGGGAGCTGTTTTTT; CDR3aa: CASSFRPAATGELFF
d_gene: -; j_gene: TRBJ1-3; len: 13; v_gene: TRBV30; abundance: -; CDR3nt: TGTGCCTGGAATTTTGGAGGTGGAAACACCATATATTTT; CDR3aa: CAWNFGGGNTIYF
d_gene: -; j_gene: TRBJ2-7; len: 12; v_gene: TRBV2; abundance: -; CDR3nt: TGTGCCAGCAGTGAAGTTAAGTACGAGCAGTACTTC; CDR3aa: CASSEVKYEQYF
d_gene: TRBD1; j_gene: TRBJ2-5; len: 16; v_gene: TRBV6-1; abundance: -; CDR3nt: TGTGCCAGCAGTGAAGAAGATGGGACAGGAGGGGAGACCCAGTACTTC; CDR3aa: CASSEEDGTGGETQYF
d_gene: TRBD1; j_gene: TRBJ1-2; len: 14; v_gene: TRBV6-6; abundance: -; CDR3nt: TGTGCCAGCAGTCCCAGGGACAGGGTGGATGGCTACACCTTC; CDR3aa: CASSPRDRVDGYTF
d_gene: -; j_gene: TRBJ1-4; len: 14; v_gene: TRBV9; abundance: -; CDR3nt: TGTGCCAGCAGCACACAGGGAACTAATGAAAAACTGTTTTTT; CDR3aa: CASSTQGTNEKLFF
d_gene: -; j_gene: TRBJ1-3; len: 13; v_gene: TRBV6-1; abundance: -; CDR3nt: TGTGCCAGCAGTGGCTCCCGATGGGACACCATATATTTT; CDR3aa: CASSGSRWDTIYF
d_gene: TRBD2; j_gene: TRBJ2-7; len: 18; v_gene: TRBV4-1; abundance: -; CDR3nt: TGCGCCAGCAGCCAAGATGAGAGCCTGGCTAGCGGACCCTACGAGCAGTACTTC; CDR3aa: CASSQDESLASGPYEQYF
d_gene: -; j_gene: TRBJ2-7; len: 14; v_gene: TRBV6-5; abundance: -; CDR3nt: TGTGCCAGCAGTTACTTCAGGGATTCCAACGAGCAGTACTTC; CDR3aa: CASSYFRDSNEQYF
d_gene: -; j_gene: TRBJ1-2; len: 12; v_gene: TRBV10-3; abundance: -; CDR3nt: TGTGCCATCAGTGATTCTGCGGGAGGCTACACCTTC; CDR3aa: CAISDSAGGYTF
d_gene: TRBD1; j_gene: TRBJ2-3; len: 15; v_gene: TRBV7-9; abundance: -; CDR3nt: TGTGCCAGCAGCGAAGGACAGGGGGACACAGATACGCAGTATTTT; CDR3aa: CASSEGQGDTDTQYF
d_gene: -; j_gene: TRBJ2-5; len: 13; v_gene: TRBV13; abundance: -; CDR3nt: TGTGCCAGCAAATTTCAGCAGGACGAGACCCAGTACTTC; CDR3aa: CASKFQQDETQYF
d_gene: TRBD2; j_gene: TRBJ2-3; len: 16; v_gene: TRBV7-2; abundance: -; CDR3nt: TGTGCCAGCAGCTTAATCGCGGGAGGGATCACAGATACGCAGTATTTT; CDR3aa: CASSLIAGGITDTQYF
d_gene: TRBD1; j_gene: TRBJ2-2; len: 15; v_gene: TRBV4-3; abundance: -; CDR3nt: TGCGCCAGCAGCAAGACGCGACAGGGATCCGGGGAGCTGTTTTTT; CDR3aa: CASSKTRQGSGELFF
d_gene: -; j_gene: TRBJ2-1; len: 13; v_gene: TRBV29-1; abundance: -; CDR3nt: TGCAGCGTTGATGCTATTGGGTACAATGAGCAGTTCTTC; CDR3aa: CSVDAIGYNEQFF
d_gene: -; j_gene: TRBJ2-7; len: 13; v_gene: TRBV30; abundance: -; CDR3nt: TGTGCCTGGAGTTTCTCCGGCTCCTACGAGCAGTACTTC; CDR3aa: CAWSFSGSYEQYF
d_gene: TRBD1; j_gene: TRBJ2-2; len: 13; v_gene: TRBV7-9; abundance: -; CDR3nt: TGTGCCAGCAGGGACAGGGACACCGGGGAGCTGTTTTTT; CDR3aa: CASRDRDTGELFF
d_gene: -; j_gene: TRBJ2-1; len: 13; v_gene: TRBV6-5; abundance: -; CDR3nt: TGTGCCAGCAGTTACTCGTCGGGCAATGAGCAGTTCTTC; CDR3aa: CASSYSSGNEQFF
d_gene: -; j_gene: TRBJ2-1; len: 13; v_gene: TRBV27; abundance: -; CDR3nt: TGTGCCAGCAGTTTAAGACAGGCCAATGAGCAGTTCTTC; CDR3aa: CASSLRQANEQFF
d_gene: -; j_gene: TRBJ1-1; len: 12; v_gene: TRBV7-2; abundance: -; CDR3nt: TGTGCCAGCAGCTTAGATTGGGTGGAAGCTTTCTTT; CDR3aa: CASSLDWVEAFF
d_gene: -; j_gene: TRBJ2-1; len: 17; v_gene: TRBV27; abundance: -; CDR3nt: TGTGCCAGCAGTTGGACGACACCAAAGGGCTCCTACAATGAGCAGTTCTTC; CDR3aa: CASSWTTPKGSYNEQFF
d_gene: -; j_gene: TRBJ1-3; len: 14; v_gene: TRBV27; abundance: -; CDR3nt: TGTGCCAGCAGCGTACATAGCTCTGGAAACACCATATATTTT; CDR3aa: CASSVHSSGNTIYF
d_gene: -; j_gene: TRBJ2-2; len: 13; v_gene: TRBV6-5; abundance: -; CDR3nt: TGTGCCAGCAGTTACTCGACACCCGGGGAGCTGTTTTTT; CDR3aa: CASSYSTPGELFF
d_gene: TRBD1; j_gene: TRBJ1-5; len: 15; v_gene: TRBV28; abundance: -; CDR3nt: TGTGCCAGCAGAGAATCCGGGACAGCTAATCAGCCCCAGCATTTT; CDR3aa: CASRESGTANQPQHF
d_gene: -; j_gene: TRBJ2-7; len: 14; v_gene: TRBV4-3; abundance: -; CDR3nt: TGCGCCAGCAGCCAAGGGGTCAAGGGGTACGAGCAGTACTTC; CDR3aa: CASSQGVKGYEQYF
d_gene: -; j_gene: TRBJ1-2; len: 15; v_gene: TRBV4-1; abundance: once; CDR3nt: TGCGCCAGCAGCCAAGATGCGGAACAGGGCTATGGCTACACCTTC; CDR3aa: CASSQDAEQGYGYTF
d_gene: -; j_gene: TRBJ1-2; len: 14; v_gene: TRBV9; abundance: -; CDR3nt: TGTGCCAGCAGCGTAGTGACAGCCGAGTATGGCTACACCTTC; CDR3aa: CASSVVTAEYGYTF
d_gene: -; j_gene: TRBJ2-5; len: 13; v_gene: TRBV11-2; abundance: -; CDR3nt: TGTGCCAGCAGCCTTTGGACAGAAGAGACCCAGTACTTC; CDR3aa: CASSLWTEETQYF
d_gene: -; j_gene: TRBJ1-1; len: 12; v_gene: TRBV4-1; abundance: few; CDR3nt: TGCGCCAGCAGCCAAGGCACCACTGAAGCTTTCTTT; CDR3aa: CASSQGTTEAFF
d_gene: TRBD1; j_gene: TRBJ1-6; len: 15; v_gene: TRBV7-9; abundance: -; CDR3nt: TGTGCCAGCAGCTTATACGGACAGGCTGAGACACCCCTCCACTTT; CDR3aa: CASSLYGQAETPLHF
d_gene: -; j_gene: TRBJ1-1; len: 14; v_gene: TRBV9; abundance: few; CDR3nt: TGTGCCAGCAGCGTAGTGGGAGGGAACACTGAAGCTTTCTTT; CDR3aa: CASSVVGGNTEAFF
d_gene: TRBD2; j_gene: TRBJ2-1; len: 16; v_gene: TRBV7-9; abundance: -; CDR3nt: TGTGCCAGCAGCCCACACCTAGCGGGGACGGGCAATGAGCAGTTCTTC; CDR3aa: CASSPHLAGTGNEQFF
d_gene: -; j_gene: TRBJ2-7; len: 14; v_gene: TRBV27; abundance: -; CDR3nt: TGTGCCAGCGGCCATAGCGTGGGAGGAACCGAGCAGTACTTC; CDR3aa: CASGHSVGGTEQYF
d_gene: TRBD1; j_gene: TRBJ1-1; len: 16; v_gene: TRBV27; abundance: -; CDR3nt: TGTGCCAGCTCAAGGGGGCCCGGAAGTATGAACACTGAAGCTTTCTTT; CDR3aa: CASSRGPGSMNTEAFF
d_gene: -; j_gene: TRBJ2-5; len: 17; v_gene: TRBV5-1; abundance: -; CDR3nt: TGCGCCAGCAGCCAGTTTATGACTGCGATAAGTCAAGAGACCCAGTACTTC; CDR3aa: CASSQFMTAISQETQYF
d_gene: TRBD2; j_gene: TRBJ2-1; len: 15; v_gene: TRBV7-2; abundance: -; CDR3nt: TGTGCCAGCAGCCGGACTAGCGGGGCCTACAATGAGCAGTTCTTC; CDR3aa: CASSRTSGAYNEQFF
d_gene: -; j_gene: TRBJ2-7; len: 15; v_gene: TRBV5-1; abundance: -; CDR3nt: TGCGCCAGCAGCTTGGAAGTGGGGGGAGGCTACGAGCAGTACTTC; CDR3aa: CASSLEVGGGYEQYF
d_gene: -; j_gene: TRBJ2-7; len: 14; v_gene: TRBV19; abundance: -; CDR3nt: TGTGCCAGTAGCTCCGCCATAAGCTCCTACGAGCAGTACTTC; CDR3aa: CASSSAISSYEQYF
d_gene: -; j_gene: TRBJ1-4; len: 14; v_gene: TRBV4-1; abundance: -; CDR3nt: TGCGCCAGCAGCTTCGGACAGAGTAATGAAAAACTGTTTTTT; CDR3aa: CASSFGQSNEKLFF
d_gene: -; j_gene: TRBJ2-1; len: 16; v_gene: TRBV18; abundance: once; CDR3nt: TGTGCCAGCTCACCGGTGGCTCCTAGGGTTGGGAATGAGCAGTTCTTC; CDR3aa: CASSPVAPRVGNEQFF
d_gene: -; j_gene: TRBJ2-3; len: 17; v_gene: TRBV4-3; abundance: -; CDR3nt: TGCGCCAGCAGCACGGCACCCCTTCCGTCTAGCACAGATACGCAGTATTTT; CDR3aa: CASSTAPLPSSTDTQYF
d_gene: -; j_gene: TRBJ1-2; len: 14; v_gene: TRBV7-9; abundance: -; CDR3nt: TGTGCCAGCAGCTTAGAGGCCTTTCTGTATGGCTACACCTTC; CDR3aa: CASSLEAFLYGYTF